Listed below are T cell receptor beta chains from one sample, sequenced in a study of cytomegalovirus exposure and HLA in healthy donors. The repertoire was sequenced with immunoSEQ multiplex PCR; TCRdb's copy has only in-frame clones and lacks some. The sample records some 150,000 clones, about two thirds being singletons. The sample consisted of PBMCs. These receptors were collected from a man aged 45-65 years in good health and CMV-seropositive. The CDR3 runs from the conserved cysteine through the conserved F or W. D genes are given only for firm matches. The size of a clone is reported for some rows only, either as once, few or many, or as a class for expanded clones.

TRBJ2-7 TRBD1 TRBV18 NA TGTGCCAGCTCACCCCAGACAGGGGACGAGCAGTACTTC CASSPQTGDEQYF
TRBJ1-1 NA TRBV2 NA TGTGCCAGCAGTGCATCTGGTGAGGCTGAAGCTTTCTTT CASSASGEAEAFF
TRBJ2-7 TRBD2 TRBV27 NA TGTGCCAGCAGTTTAAGGGCTAGCGGGTCCTACGAGCAGTACTTC CASSLRASGSYEQYF
TRBJ1-5 TRBD1 TRBV6-6 NA TGTGCCAGCAGTTACTTGGGACAGGGAAACAATCAGCCCCAGCATTTT CASSYLGQGNNQPQHF
TRBJ2-7 TRBD2 TRBV5-1 NA TGCGCCAGCAGCTTGGGGACTAGCGGGAGTGGCTACGAGCAGTACTTC CASSLGTSGSGYEQYF
TRBJ1-5 TRBD1 TRBV19 once TGTGCCAGTAGTATAGGGACAGGTAGGGGCTGGAATCAGCCCCAGCATTTT CASSIGTGRGWNQPQHF
TRBJ2-3 TRBD2 TRBV29-1 once TGCAGCGCTGCTAGCGGAAACACAGATACGCAGTATTTT CSAASGNTDTQYF
TRBJ1-5 NA TRBV15 NA TGTGCCACCAGCAGAGCCCCTCTGGGTCGGGGAAGCAATCAGCCCCAGCATTTT CATSRAPLGRGSNQPQHF
TRBJ1-5 NA TRBV6-1 NA TGTGCCAGCAGCCTATTCGAGTCCCAGCATTTT CASSLFESQHF
TRBJ2-3 NA TRBV6-4 few TGTGCCAGCAGTTACTCGCTGCCCGGGACTAGCACAGATACGCAGTATTTT CASSYSLPGTSTDTQYF
TRBJ1-5 TRBD1 TRBV7-6 NA TGTGCCAGCAGCCTTCTGGACAGGGGAGCTCAGCCCCAGCATTTT CASSLLDRGAQPQHF
TRBJ2-3 TRBD1 TRBV2 few TGTGCCAGCAGTGGGGACGGGCCAGGACAGGGGGACACAGATACGCAGTATTTT CASSGDGPGQGDTDTQYF
TRBJ1-2 TRBD1 TRBV10-2 NA TGCGCCAGCAGCGGGTCTGTATTACAGGGGGCCGGTGGACCATTCTATGGCTACACCTTC CASSGSVLQGAGGPFYGYTF
TRBJ2-5 TRBD1 TRBV7-9 once TGTGCCAGCAGCTACCGGTTAGACAGGGCTGTGGCCCAGTACTTC CASSYRLDRAVAQYF
TRBJ2-2 NA TRBV20-1 NA TGCAGTGCTAGAGGGACAGAAGGGCTGTTTTTT CSARGTEGLFF
TRBJ1-2 NA TRBV2 NA TGTGCCAGCAGGGAGGGAGGGAACTATGGCTACACCTTC CASREGGNYGYTF
TRBJ2-7 NA TRBV18 NA TGTGCCAGCTCACCCCGGGACACTGCCTACGAGCAGTACTTC CASSPRDTAYEQYF
TRBJ2-6 TRBD2 TRBV29-1 NA TGCAGCGTTGAAGCGGGGGGGGCTGGGGCCAACGTCCTGACTTTC CSVEAGGAGANVLTF
TRBJ2-3 NA TRBV6-5 NA TGTGCCAGCAGTTTTGGACAGAACACAGATACGCAGTATTTT CASSFGQNTDTQYF
TRBJ1-5 NA TRBV7-8 NA TGTGCCAGCAGCCATAACAGGGTGAGCAATCAGCCCCAGCATTTT CASSHNRVSNQPQHF
TRBJ2-1 NA TRBV7-2 NA TGTGCCAGCAGGGTTGGCAGGGAAGTCAATGAGCAGTTCTTC CASRVGREVNEQFF
TRBJ2-1 NA TRBV6-1 NA TGTGCCAGCAGTGACCGGGGGGCAGGTGAGCAGTTCTTC CASSDRGAGEQFF
TRBJ2-4 TRBD2 TRBV7-9 NA TGTGCCAGCAGCCCGGGGAGGGACATTCAGTACTTC CASSPGRDIQYF
TRBJ1-1 NA TRBV18 NA TGTGCCAGCTCACCACGGGGGGGGAGGAACACTGAAGCTTTCTTT CASSPRGGRNTEAFF
TRBJ2-3 NA TRBV7-3 NA TGTGCCAGCAGCCCCCTTGGGCGCACAGATACGCAGTATTTT CASSPLGRTDTQYF
TRBJ1-1 TRBD1 TRBV19 NA TGTGCCAGTAGTGACAGGGGGCGGAGAACTGAAGCTTTCTTT CASSDRGRRTEAFF
TRBJ1-3 NA TRBV2 NA TGTGCCAGCACCAGGAACACTGGAAACACCATATATTTT CASTRNTGNTIYF
TRBJ2-1 TRBD2 TRBV19 once TGTGCCAGTACCCTGAAAGCGGGAGTCCTATACAATGAGCAGTTCTTC CASTLKAGVLYNEQFF
TRBJ1-2 TRBD1 TRBV7-9 few TGTGCCAGCAGCTCCCGGGACAGGGCCTATGGCTACACCTTC CASSSRDRAYGYTF
TRBJ1-5 TRBD1 TRBV5-6 NA TGTGCCAGCAGTTTTACCCAGGGGGTCAATCAGCCCCAGCATTTT CASSFTQGVNQPQHF
TRBJ1-2 TRBD1 TRBV10-1 once TGCGCCAACCCCGGGACAGGGAGTCGAAGGGATGGCTACACCTTC CANPGTGSRRDGYTF
TRBJ2-1 TRBD1 TRBV5-1 once TGCGCCAGCAGACGGAGACCGGGACAGGGGGCCAATGAGCAGTTCTTC CASRRRPGQGANEQFF
TRBJ1-5 TRBD1 TRBV7-6 NA TGTGCCAGCAGCGGGGGGACAGGGGCTGGGCAGCCCCAGCATTTT CASSGGTGAGQPQHF
TRBJ1-1 TRBD1 TRBV28 NA TGTGCCAGCAGAGGACAGGGGAACACTGAAGCTTTCTTT CASRGQGNTEAFF
TRBJ2-6 NA TRBV5-1 NA TGCGCCAGCAGCTTGGCGTCGAGGTGGGGAGACGTCTCTGGGGCCAACGTCCTGACTTTC CASSLASRWGDVSGANVLTF
TRBJ1-3 TRBD1 TRBV7-9 once TGTGCCAGCAGCTCGTCGCCGGGGCGGGACAGGGCCCTCGCCATATATTTT CASSSSPGRDRALAIYF
TRBJ1-5 NA TRBV4-2 NA TGTGCCAGCAGTCTAACTTGGGAGGGCAATCAGCCCCAGCATTTT CASSLTWEGNQPQHF
TRBJ2-7 NA TRBV7-2 NA TGTGCCAGCACCACCCCCGGGAGTTACGAGCAGTACTTC CASTTPGSYEQYF
TRBJ1-4 NA TRBV5-1 NA TGCGCCAGCAGCCCGGCGATAGGGGCCTATAGGGAAAAACTGTTTTTT CASSPAIGAYREKLFF
TRBJ2-1 NA TRBV6-6 NA TGTGCCAGCAGTTACACGGGGGGCCGATACAATGAGCAGTTCTTC CASSYTGGRYNEQFF
TRBJ1-2 TRBD1 TRBV19 NA TGTGCCAGTAGCCTCAGACAGGGGGACGGCTACACCTTC CASSLRQGDGYTF
TRBJ2-1 TRBD2 TRBV2 NA TGTGCCAGCAGTGAGACTAGCGGGAGTGGGGATGAGCAGTTCTTC CASSETSGSGDEQFF
TRBJ1-5 NA TRBV29-1 once TGCATCCTCCGGGGAAGGCCCCCGAAGAGCAATCAGCCCCAGCATTTT CILRGRPPKSNQPQHF
TRBJ1-1 NA TRBV11-2 NA TGTGCCAGCAGCGGACTGTCGGTCGCTTTCTTT CASSGLSVAFF
TRBJ2-2 NA TRBV9 NA TGTGCCAGCAGCGTAGGAAACAGGAACACCGGGGAGCTGTTTTTT CASSVGNRNTGELFF
TRBJ2-3 NA TRBV19 NA TGTGCCAGTAGGGGCCCGGGAACAACCTTCACAGATACGCAGTATTTT CASRGPGTTFTDTQYF
TRBJ1-5 TRBD1 TRBV10-2 once TGCGCCAGCAGTGACCGGGACAGCAGTCAGCCCCAGCATTTT CASSDRDSSQPQHF
TRBJ2-3 NA TRBV9 few TGTGCCAGCAGCGTTCGACTAGGGACAGATACGCAGTATTTT CASSVRLGTDTQYF
TRBJ1-1 NA TRBV10-3 once TGTGCCATCAGTGTGACAGGGAACACTGAAGCTTTCTTT CAISVTGNTEAFF
TRBJ2-3 NA TRBV6-6 NA TGTGCCAGCAGTTACTCGGGGCGGGAAAGCACAGATACGCAGTATTTT CASSYSGRESTDTQYF
TRBJ2-5 NA TRBV18 NA TGTGCCAGCTCACTCCAACGGGGAGAGACCCAGTACTTC CASSLQRGETQYF
TRBJ1-4 NA TRBV7-2 NA TGTGCCAGCAGCTTAGGACAGGCGGTGGGTGAAAAACTGTTTTTT CASSLGQAVGEKLFF
TRBJ2-3 TRBD2 TRBV7-3 NA TGTGCCAGCAGCTTAGGACTAGCGGGAGTGGCAGATACGCAGTATTTT CASSLGLAGVADTQYF
TRBJ2-3 NA TRBV14 NA TGTGCCAGCAGCCCAGATATAGAGGGTTTGAGCACAGATACGCAGTATTTT CASSPDIEGLSTDTQYF